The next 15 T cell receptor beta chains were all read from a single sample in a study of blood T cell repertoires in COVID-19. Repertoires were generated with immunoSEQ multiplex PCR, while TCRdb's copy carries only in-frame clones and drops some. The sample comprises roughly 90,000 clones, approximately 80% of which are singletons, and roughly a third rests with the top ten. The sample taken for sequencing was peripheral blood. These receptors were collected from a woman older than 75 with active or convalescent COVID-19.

In DNA form, the CDR3 reads TGCGCCAGCAGCTTTGACAGTAGAAACTCACCCCTCCACTTT. Translated: CASSFDSRNSPLHF. V usage is TRBV5-1 and J usage is TRBJ1-6; possible D gene TRBD1, 5 bases. The CDR3 has 14 residues. Germline CDR1 is SGHRS and CDR2 is YFSETQ. Trimming stripped 2 bases from V and 10 bases from J, with 13 bases between. Full variable domain (remainder filled in from reference TRBV5-1 and TRBJ1-6): KAGVTQTPRYLIKTRGQQVTLSCSPISGHRSVSWYQQTPGQGLQFLFEYFSETQRNKGNFPGRFSGRQFSNSRSEMNVSTLELGDSALYLCASSFDSRNSPLHFGNGTRLTVT.

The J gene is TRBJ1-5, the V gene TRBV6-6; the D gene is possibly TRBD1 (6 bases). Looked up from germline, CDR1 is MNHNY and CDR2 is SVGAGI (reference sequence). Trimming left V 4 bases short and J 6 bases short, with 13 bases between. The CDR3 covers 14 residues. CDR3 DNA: TGTGCCAGCAGTTCGACAGGAAGGGTTCAGCCCCAGCATTTT. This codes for CASSSTGRVQPQHF.

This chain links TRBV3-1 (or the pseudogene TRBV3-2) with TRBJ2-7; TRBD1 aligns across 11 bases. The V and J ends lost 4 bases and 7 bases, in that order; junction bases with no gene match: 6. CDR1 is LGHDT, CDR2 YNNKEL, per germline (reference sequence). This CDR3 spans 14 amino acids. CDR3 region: CASSPDRGRGEQYF. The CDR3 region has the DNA TGTGCCAGCAGCCCGGACAGGGGGCGAGGGGAGCAGTACTTC.

The CDR3 is CSVRTSGGVNTGELFF. DNA of the CDR3: TGCAGCGTTCGGACTAGCGGGGGAGTAAACACCGGGGAGCTGTTTTTT. The V call is TRBV29-1, the J call TRBJ2-2; 13 bases map to TRBD2. Germline V gives CDR1 SQVTM, CDR2 ANQGSEA. V was clipped by 5 bases and J by 2 bases; unmatched bases: 5. CDR3 length: 16 amino acids.

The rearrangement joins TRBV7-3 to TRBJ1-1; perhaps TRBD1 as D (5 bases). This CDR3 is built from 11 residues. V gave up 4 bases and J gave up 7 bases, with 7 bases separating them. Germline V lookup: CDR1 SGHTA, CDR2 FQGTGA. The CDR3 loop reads CASSSGFEAFF. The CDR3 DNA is TGTGCCAGCAGCTCAGGGTTTGAAGCTTTCTTT.

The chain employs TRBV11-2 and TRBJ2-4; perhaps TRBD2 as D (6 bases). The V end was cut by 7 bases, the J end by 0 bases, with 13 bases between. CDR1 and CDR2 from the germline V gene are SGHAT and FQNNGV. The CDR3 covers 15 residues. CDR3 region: CASTLGRSAKNIQYF. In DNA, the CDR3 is TGTGCCAGCACCCTTGGGAGGTCAGCCAAAAACATTCAGTACTTC.

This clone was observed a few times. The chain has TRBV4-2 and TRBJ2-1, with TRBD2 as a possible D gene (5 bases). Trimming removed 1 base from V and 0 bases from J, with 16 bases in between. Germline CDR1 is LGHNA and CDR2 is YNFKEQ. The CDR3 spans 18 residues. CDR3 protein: CASSQGPQAVSSYNEQFF. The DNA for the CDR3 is TGTGCCAGCAGCCAAGGCCCCCAAGCGGTCAGCTCCTACAATGAGCAGTTCTTC.

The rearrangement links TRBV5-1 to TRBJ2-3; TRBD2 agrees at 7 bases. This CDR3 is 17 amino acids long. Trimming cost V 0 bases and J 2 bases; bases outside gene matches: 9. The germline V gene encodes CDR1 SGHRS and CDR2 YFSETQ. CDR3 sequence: CASSLARASGSTDTQYF. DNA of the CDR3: TGCGCCAGCAGCTTGGCCCGGGCTAGCGGTTCCACAGATACGCAGTATTTT.

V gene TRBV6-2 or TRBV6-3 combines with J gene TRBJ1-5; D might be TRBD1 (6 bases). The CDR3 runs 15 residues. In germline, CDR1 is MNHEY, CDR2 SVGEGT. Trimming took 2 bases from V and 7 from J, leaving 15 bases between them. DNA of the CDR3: TGTGCCAGCAGTTACCTTGACAGGTTCGGGCAGCCCCAGCATTTT. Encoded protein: CASSYLDRFGQPQHF.

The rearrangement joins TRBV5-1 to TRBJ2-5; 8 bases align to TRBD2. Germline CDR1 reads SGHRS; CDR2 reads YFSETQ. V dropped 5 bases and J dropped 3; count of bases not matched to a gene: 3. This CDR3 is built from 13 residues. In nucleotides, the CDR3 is TGCGCCAGCAGTCCAGCGGGAGAAGAGACCCAGTACTTC. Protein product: CASSPAGEETQYF.

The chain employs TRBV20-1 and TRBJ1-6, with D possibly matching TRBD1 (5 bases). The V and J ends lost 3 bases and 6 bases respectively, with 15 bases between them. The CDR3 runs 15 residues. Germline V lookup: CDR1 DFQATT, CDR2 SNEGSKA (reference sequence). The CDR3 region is CSASLGTGLNSPLHF. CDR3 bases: TGCAGTGCTAGTCTCGGGACTGGACTTAATTCACCCCTCCACTTT.

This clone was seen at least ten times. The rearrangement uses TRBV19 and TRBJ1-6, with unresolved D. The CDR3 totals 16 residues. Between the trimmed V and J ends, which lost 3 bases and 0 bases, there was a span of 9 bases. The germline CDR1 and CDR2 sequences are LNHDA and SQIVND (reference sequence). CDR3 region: CASSMSTGSYNSPLHF. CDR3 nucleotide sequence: TGTGCCAGTAGTATGTCGACGGGCTCCTATAATTCACCCCTCCACTTT. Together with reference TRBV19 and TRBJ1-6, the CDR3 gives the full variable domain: DGGITQSPKYLFRKEGQNVTLSCEQNLNHDAMYWYRQDPGQGLRLIYYSQIVNDFQKGDIAEGYSVSREKKESFPLTVTSAQKNPTAFYLCASSMSTGSYNSPLHFGNGTRLTVT.

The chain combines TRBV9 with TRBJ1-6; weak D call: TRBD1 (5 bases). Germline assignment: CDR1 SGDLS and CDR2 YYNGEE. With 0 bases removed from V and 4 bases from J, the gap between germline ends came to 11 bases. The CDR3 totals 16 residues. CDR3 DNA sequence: TGTGCCAGCAGCGTAGGGCCAGGGCTATATAATTCACCCCTCCACTTT. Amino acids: CASSVGPGLYNSPLHF.

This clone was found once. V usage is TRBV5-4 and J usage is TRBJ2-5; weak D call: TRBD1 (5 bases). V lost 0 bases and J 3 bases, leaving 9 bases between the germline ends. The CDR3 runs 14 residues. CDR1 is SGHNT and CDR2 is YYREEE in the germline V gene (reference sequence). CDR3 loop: CASSLEPGKETQYF. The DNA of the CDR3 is TGTGCCAGCAGCTTGGAGCCAGGGAAAGAGACCCAGTACTTC.

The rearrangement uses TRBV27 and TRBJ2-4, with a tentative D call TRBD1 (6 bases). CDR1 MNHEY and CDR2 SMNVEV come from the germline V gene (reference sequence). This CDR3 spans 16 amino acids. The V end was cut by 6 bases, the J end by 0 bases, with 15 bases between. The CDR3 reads CASSPGQSLAKNIQYF. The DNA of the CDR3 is TGTGCCAGCAGCCCAGGACAGAGCTTAGCCAAAAACATTCAGTACTTC.